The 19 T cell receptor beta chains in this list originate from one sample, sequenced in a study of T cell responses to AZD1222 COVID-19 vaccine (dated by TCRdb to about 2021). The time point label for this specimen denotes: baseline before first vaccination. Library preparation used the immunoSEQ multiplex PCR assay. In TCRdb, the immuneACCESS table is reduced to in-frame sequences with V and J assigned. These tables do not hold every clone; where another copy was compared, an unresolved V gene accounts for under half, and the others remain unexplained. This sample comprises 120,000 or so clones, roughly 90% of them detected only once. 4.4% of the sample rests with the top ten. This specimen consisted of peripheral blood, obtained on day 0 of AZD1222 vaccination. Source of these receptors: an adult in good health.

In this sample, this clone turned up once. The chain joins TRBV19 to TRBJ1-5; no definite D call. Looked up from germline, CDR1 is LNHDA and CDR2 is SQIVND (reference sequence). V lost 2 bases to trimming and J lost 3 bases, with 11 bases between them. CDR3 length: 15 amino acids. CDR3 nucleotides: TGTGCCAGTAGTATATCCCAAGACGTCAATCAGCCCCAGCATTTT. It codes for CASSISQDVNQPQHF.

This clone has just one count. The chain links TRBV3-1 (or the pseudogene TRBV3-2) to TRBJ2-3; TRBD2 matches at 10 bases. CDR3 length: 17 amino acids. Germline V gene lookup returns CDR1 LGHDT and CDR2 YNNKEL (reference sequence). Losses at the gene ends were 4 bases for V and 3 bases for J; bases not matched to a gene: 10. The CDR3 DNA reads TGTGCCAGCAGCCTTACGACAAGCGGGGGGGCAACAGATACGCAGTATTTT. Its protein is CASSLTTSGGATDTQYF.

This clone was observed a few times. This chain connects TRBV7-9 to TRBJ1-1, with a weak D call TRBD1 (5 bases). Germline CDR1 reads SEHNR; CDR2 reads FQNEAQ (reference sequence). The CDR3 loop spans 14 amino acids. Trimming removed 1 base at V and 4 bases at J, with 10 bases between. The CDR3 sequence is CASSLVGGSTEAFF. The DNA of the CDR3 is TGTGCCAGCAGCTTAGTGGGGGGTAGCACTGAAGCTTTCTTT.

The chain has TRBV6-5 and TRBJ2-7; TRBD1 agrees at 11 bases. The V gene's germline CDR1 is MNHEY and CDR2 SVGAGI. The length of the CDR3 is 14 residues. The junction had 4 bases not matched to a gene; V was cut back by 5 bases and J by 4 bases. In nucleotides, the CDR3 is TGTGCCAGCAGTACCTGGGACAGGGGGTACGAGCAGTACTTC. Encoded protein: CASSTWDRGYEQYF.

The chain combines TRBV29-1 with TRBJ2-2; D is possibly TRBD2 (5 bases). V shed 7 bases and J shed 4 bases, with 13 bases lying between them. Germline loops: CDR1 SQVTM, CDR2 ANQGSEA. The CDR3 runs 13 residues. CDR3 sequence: CSAPVRGTGELFF. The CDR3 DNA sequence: TGCAGCGCTCCCGTCCGGGGCACCGGGGAGCTGTTTTTT.

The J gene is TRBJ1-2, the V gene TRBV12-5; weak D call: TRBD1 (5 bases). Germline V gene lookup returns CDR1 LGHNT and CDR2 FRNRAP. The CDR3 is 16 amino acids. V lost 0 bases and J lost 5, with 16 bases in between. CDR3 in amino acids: CASGLVPTGTAYGYTF. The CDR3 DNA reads TGTGCTAGTGGTTTGGTCCCTACCGGGACGGCATATGGCTACACCTTC.

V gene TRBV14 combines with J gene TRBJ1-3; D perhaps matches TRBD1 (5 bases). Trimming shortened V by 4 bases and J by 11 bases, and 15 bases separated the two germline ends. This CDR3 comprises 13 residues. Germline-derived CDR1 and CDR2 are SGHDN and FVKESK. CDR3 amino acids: CASSPTSGRAIYF. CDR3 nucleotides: TGTGCCAGCAGCCCAACCTCAGGGAGGGCCATATATTTT. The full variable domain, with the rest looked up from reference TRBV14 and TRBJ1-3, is EAGVTQFPSHSVIEKGQTVTLRCDPISGHDNLYWYRRVMGKEIKFLLHFVKESKQDESGMPNNRFLAERTGGTYSTLKVQPAELEDSGVYFCASSPTSGRAIYFGEGSWLTVV.

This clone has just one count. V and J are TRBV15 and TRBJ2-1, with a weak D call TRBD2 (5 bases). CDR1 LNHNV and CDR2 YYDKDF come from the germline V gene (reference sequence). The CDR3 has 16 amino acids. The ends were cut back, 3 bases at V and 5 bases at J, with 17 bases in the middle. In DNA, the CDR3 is TGTGCCACCAGCAGCCCCGCCGGGAAGCGCAACAATGAGCAGTTCTTC. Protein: CATSSPAGKRNNEQFF.

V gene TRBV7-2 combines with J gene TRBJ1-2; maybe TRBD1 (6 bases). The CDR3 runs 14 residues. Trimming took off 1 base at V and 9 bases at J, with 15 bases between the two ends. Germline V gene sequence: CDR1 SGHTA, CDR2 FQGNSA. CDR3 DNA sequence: TGTGCCAGCAGCTTAGAAACAGGGTTTAAGAGCTACACCTTC. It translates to CASSLETGFKSYTF.

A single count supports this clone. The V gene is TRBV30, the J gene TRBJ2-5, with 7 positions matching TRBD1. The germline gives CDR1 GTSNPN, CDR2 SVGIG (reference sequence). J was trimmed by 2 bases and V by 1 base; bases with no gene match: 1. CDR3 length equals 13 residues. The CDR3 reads CAWSGGQQETQYF. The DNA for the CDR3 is TGTGCCTGGAGTGGGGGACAGCAAGAGACCCAGTACTTC. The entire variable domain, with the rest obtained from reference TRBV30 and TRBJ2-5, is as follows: SQTIHQWPATLVQPVGSPLSLECTVEGTSNPNLYWYRQAAGRGLQLLFYSVGIGQISSEVPQNLSASRPQDRQFILSSKKLLLSDSGFYLCAWSGGQQETQYFGPGTRLLVL.

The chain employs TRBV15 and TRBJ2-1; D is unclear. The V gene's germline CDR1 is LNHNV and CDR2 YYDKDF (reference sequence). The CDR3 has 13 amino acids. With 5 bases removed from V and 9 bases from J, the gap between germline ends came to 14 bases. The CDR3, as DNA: TGTGCCACCAGCGGGATCTACGGTGGTGAGCAGTTCTTC. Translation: CATSGIYGGEQFF.

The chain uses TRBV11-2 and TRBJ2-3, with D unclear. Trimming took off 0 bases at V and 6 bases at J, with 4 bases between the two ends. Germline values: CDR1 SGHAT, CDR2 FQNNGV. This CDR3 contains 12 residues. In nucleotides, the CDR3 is TGTGCCAGCAGCTTAGATAGTGATACGCAGTATTTT. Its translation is CASSLDSDTQYF. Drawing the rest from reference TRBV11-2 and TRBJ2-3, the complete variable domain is EAGVAQSPRYKIIEKRQSVAFWCNPISGHATLYWYQQILGQGPKLLIQFQNNGVVDDSQLPKDRFSAERLKGVDSTLKIQPAKLEDSAVYLCASSLDSDTQYFGPGTRLTVL.

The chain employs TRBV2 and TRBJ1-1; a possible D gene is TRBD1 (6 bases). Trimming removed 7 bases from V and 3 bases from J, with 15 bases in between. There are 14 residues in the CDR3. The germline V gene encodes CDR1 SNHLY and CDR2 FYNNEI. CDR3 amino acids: CASNLQGLYTEAFF. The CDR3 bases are TGTGCCAGCAACTTACAGGGATTATACACTGAAGCTTTCTTT.

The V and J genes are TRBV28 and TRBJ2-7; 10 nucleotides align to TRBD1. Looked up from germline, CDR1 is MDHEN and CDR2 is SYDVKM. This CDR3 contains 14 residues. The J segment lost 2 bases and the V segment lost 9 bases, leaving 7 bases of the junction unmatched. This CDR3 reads CASRQGARAYEQYF. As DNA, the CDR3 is TGTGCCAGTAGACAGGGGGCAAGGGCCTACGAGCAGTACTTC.

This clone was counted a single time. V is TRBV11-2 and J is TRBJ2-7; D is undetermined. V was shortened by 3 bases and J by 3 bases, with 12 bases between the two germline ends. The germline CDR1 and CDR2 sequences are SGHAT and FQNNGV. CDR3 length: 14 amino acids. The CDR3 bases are TGTGCCAGCAGCTTCCCGTACCGCGACTACGAGCAGTACTTC. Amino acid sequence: CASSFPYRDYEQYF.

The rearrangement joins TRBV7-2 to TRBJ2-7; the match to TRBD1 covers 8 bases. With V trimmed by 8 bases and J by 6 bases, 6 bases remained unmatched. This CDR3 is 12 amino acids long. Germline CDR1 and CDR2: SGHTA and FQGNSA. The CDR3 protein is CASGQGAREQYF. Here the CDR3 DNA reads TGTGCCAGCGGCCAGGGGGCTCGCGAGCAGTACTTC. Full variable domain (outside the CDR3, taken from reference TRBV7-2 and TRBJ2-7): GAGVSQSPSNKVTEKGKDVELRCDPISGHTALYWYRQSLGQGLEFLIYFQGNSAPDKSGLPSDRFSAERTGGSVSTLTIQRTQQEDSAVYLCASGQGAREQYFGPGTRLTVT.

CDR3 protein: CASSPYRGRVGSYEQYF. The CDR3 DNA reads as TGTGCCAGCAGCCCCTACCGGGGCAGGGTAGGTAGCTACGAGCAGTACTTC. The chain couples TRBV7-8 to TRBJ2-7; D tentatively fits TRBD1 or TRBD2 (5 bases each). The CDR3 contains 17 residues. Germline V gene sequence: CDR1 SGHVS, CDR2 FQNEAQ. V was pared by 5 bases and J by 3 bases, with 23 bases between.

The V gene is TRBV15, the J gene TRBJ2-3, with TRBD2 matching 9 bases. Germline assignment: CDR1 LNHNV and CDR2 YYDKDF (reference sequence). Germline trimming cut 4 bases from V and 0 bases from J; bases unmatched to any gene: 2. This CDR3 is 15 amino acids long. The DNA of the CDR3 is TGTGCCACCAGCAACCTAGCGGGGAGCACAGATACGCAGTATTTT. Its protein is CATSNLAGSTDTQYF. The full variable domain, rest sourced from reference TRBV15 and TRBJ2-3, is DAMVIQNPRYQVTQFGKPVTLSCSQTLNHNVMYWYQQKSSQAPKLLFHYYDKDFNNEADTPDNFQSRRPNTSFCFLDIRSPGLGDTAMYLCATSNLAGSTDTQYFGPGTRLTVL.

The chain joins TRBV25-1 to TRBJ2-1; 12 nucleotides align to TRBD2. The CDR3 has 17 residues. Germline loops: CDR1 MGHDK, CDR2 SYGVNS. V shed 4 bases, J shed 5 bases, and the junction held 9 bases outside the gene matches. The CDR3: CASSAQIRTSGNNEQFF. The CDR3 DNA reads TGTGCCAGCAGTGCCCAAATTCGGACTAGCGGGAACAATGAGCAGTTCTTC.